The T cell receptor beta chain under discussion was sequenced for a study of blood T cell repertoires in COVID-19 (dated by TCRdb to about 2020). Regarding the research as a whole: Collaborator samples came from the United States, Italy and Spain and covered acute and convalescent phases of COVID-19. The prospective study material was composed of cDNA or gDNA derived from T cells, B-cell-depleted T cells, or PBMCs. Deeply sampled blood TCRbeta repertoires from subjects exposed to, actively infected with, or recovered from COVID-19 were included in the dataset. The repertoires were released in a freely available public database intended as a resource for research on the immune response to SARS-CoV-2. The samples were drawn from two sources: the first 160 participants of the ongoing ImmuneRACE study, and 1,200 or so subjects contributed by 6 global collaborators. Nearly every sample came with metadata listing a de-identified subject ID, COVID-19 status, age in years and sex. HLA class I and class II types, where available, came from metadata supplied by the sample provider rather than from assay-based typing. What the authors observed across the whole study: The amount of clinical and demographic metadata varied by source and participant and was provided uncurated.

Of note for this clone: The antigen it binds to is not known. Base qualities are not at hand, and no much larger clone is one base apart.

TCRbeta CDR3 regions were amplified from genomic DNA using the immunoSEQ Assay, a bias-controlled multiplex PCR. Processing in the source paper ran as follows. Within the assay, amplification of reference gene primers was used to estimate how many nucleated cells each sample contained. To quantify the absolute abundance of each unique TCRbeta CDR3 rearrangement, sequence reads were collapsed and filtered. For each sample, productive Simpson clonality was calculated as the square root of Simpson's diversity index across productive rearrangements. TCRdb holds this immuneACCESS table with in-frame rearrangements only. Some clones are missing; in checked studies, unresolved V genes explain under half, and the rest has no known cause. That table furnishes V, J and clone size, whereas the DNA furnished D and trimming. This sample lists around 250,000 clones; approximately 91% were detected once. The ten largest clonotypes hold 1% to 1.5% of the sample.

Participants in the prospective study were enrolled through a virtual design, were aged roughly 18 to 90 years, and lived in about two dozen United States geographic areas. In the prospective study, participants were assigned to cohorts based on the clinical history participants reported in a screening survey and a study questionnaire. Mobile phlebotomists in the prospective study collected whole blood, serum and a nasopharyngeal or oropharyngeal swab from every participant. Participants in the prospective study had the option to provide additional blood draws and questionnaires over an approximately 2-month period. Before DNA extraction, prospective study blood samples were shipped either frozen or at room temperature. This receptor was taken from a human donor in a cohort exposed to, infected with or recovered from COVID-19 (not recorded which). The donor label of this sample is uncertain. The sample was PBMCs or T cells enriched from blood (not recorded which).

The nucleotide sequence is given as TGTGCCAGCAGCACGGGACTGCAATATGGCTACACCTTC. Translated, it gives CASSTGLQYGYTF. The chain is encoded by TRBV6-5 joined to TRBJ1-2; the D segment could be TRBD1, given 5 matching bases. The CDR3 numbers 13 residues from cysteine through phenylalanine. Kept here is only the CDR3 DNA, which spans 39 bases and is read in frame from base 1. Trimming removed 6 bases from V and 5 bases from J, leaving 13 bases between the germline ends. CDR1 and CDR2 (MNHEY, SVGAGI) derive from the germline V gene.